This entry lists 11 T cell receptor beta chains sequenced from one sample in a study of blood T cell repertoires in COVID-19. The table came from immunoSEQ multiplex PCR; TCRdb's copy has only in-frame clones and leaves some out. Of hundreds of thousands of clones listed, roughly 79% are singletons. Sequenced material: peripheral blood. Every receptor here comes from a woman older than 75 with acute or convalescent COVID-19.

The chain uses TRBV5-1 and TRBJ2-1, with TRBD2 matching over 11 bases. Germline V lookup: CDR1 SGHRS, CDR2 YFSETQ. The CDR3 consists of 18 residues. Losses at the gene ends were 5 bases for V and 3 bases for J; bases not matched to a gene: 13. CDR3 in DNA: TGCGCCAGCAGGTCCGGGACTAGCGGTCAGCGAGTCTACAATGAGCAGTTCTTC. The encoded protein is CASRSGTSGQRVYNEQFF.

The chain uses TRBV29-1 and TRBJ1-1, with a possible D match to TRBD1 (5 bases). CDR1 and CDR2 (germline): SQVTM, ANQGSEA. The CDR3 has 13 residues. The V gene lost 6 bases and the J gene lost 4 bases, with 15 bases spanning the gap. This CDR3 reads CSVAKGIGTEAFF. The DNA for the CDR3 is TGCAGCGTCGCCAAGGGGATAGGCACTGAAGCTTTCTTT. Supplemented by reference TRBV29-1 and TRBJ1-1, the full variable domain reads SAVISQKPSRDICQRGTSLTIQCQVDSQVTMMFWYRQQPGQSLTLIATANQGSEATYESGFVIDKFPISRPNLTFSTLTVSNMSPEDSSIYLCSVAKGIGTEAFFGQGTRLTVV.

The chain joins TRBV10-3 to TRBJ2-1; 13 bases are a match to TRBD2. CDR1 is ENHRY, CDR2 SYGVKD, per germline. J lost 7 bases, V lost 8 bases, and 8 bases had no gene match. CDR3 length: 15 residues. The CDR3 sequence is CAIGGTSGATNEQFF. The CDR3 region has the DNA TGTGCCATCGGGGGGACTAGCGGGGCTACGAATGAGCAGTTCTTC.

DNA of the CDR3: TGTGCCAGCAGCAATGAGATGGGCAGGGTGGATGTTCAGCCCCAGCATTTT. Its translation is CASSNEMGRVDVQPQHF. This chain connects TRBV21-1 to TRBJ1-5; the table's D call, TRBD1, has no DNA check behind it. TRBV21-1 is noted as a pseudogene. The CDR3 runs to 17 residues.

The sample holds a few counts of this clone. The rearrangement links TRBV27 to TRBJ2-2; D possibly corresponds to TRBD1 (5 bases). V was clipped by 5 bases and J by 7 bases, with 14 bases between them. Germline V gene data show CDR1 as MNHEY and CDR2 as SMNVEV (reference sequence). This CDR3 is 14 amino acids long. CDR3 nucleotide sequence: TGTGCCAGCAGTCCCGCAGGGATACGCGGGGAGCTGTTTTTT. It yields the protein CASSPAGIRGELFF.

CDR3 DNA: TGTGCCAGCAGTTACGAGTCTTACAATGAGCAGTTCTTC. Encoded protein: CASSYESYNEQFF. The chain recombines TRBV6-6 with TRBJ2-1; D not resolved. Germline V gene sequence: CDR1 MNHNY, CDR2 SVGAGI (reference sequence). The CDR3 spans 13 residues. Trimming left V 2 bases short and J 4 bases short, with 6 bases between.

Details on this clone: This specimen includes other DNA sequences encoding the same CDR3. The chain joins TRBV2 to TRBJ2-2, with 7 positions matching TRBD1. The CDR3 is made up of 15 amino acids. J lost 0 bases, V lost 5 bases, and 3 bases had no gene match. Germline assignment: CDR1 SNHLY and CDR2 FYNNEI. In DNA form, the CDR3 reads TGTGCCAGCAGTTGGGACAGAGCGAACACCGGGGAGCTGTTTTTT. Amino acids: CASSWDRANTGELFF.

This chain joins TRBV18 and TRBJ1-6; D may be TRBD1 (6 bases). The germline gives CDR1 KGHSH, CDR2 LQKENI. Trimming removed 8 bases at V and 9 bases at J, with 17 bases between. The CDR3 has 14 residues. The CDR3 spells CASTQSGERSPLHF. The CDR3 coding sequence is TGTGCCAGCACACAGTCAGGGGAACGTTCACCCCTCCACTTT.

This clone was counted once. The CDR3, as DNA: TGTGCCAGCAGCCAAGGAGGTAGCGGGAGGGCCAGGTACGAGCAGTACTTC. Amino acids: CASSQGGSGRARYEQYF. V and J are TRBV3-1 (or the pseudogene TRBV3-2) and TRBJ2-7; 11 nucleotides align to TRBD2. J lost 4 bases, V lost 1 base, and 9 bases had no gene match. The CDR3 loop spans 17 amino acids. Germline V gene lookup returns CDR1 LGHDT and CDR2 YNNKEL (reference sequence).

Only one count was recorded for this clone. Written as DNA, the CDR3 is TGCGCCAGCAGCATCGGACAGGCAGATACGCAGTATTTT. It encodes CASSIGQADTQYF. This chain connects TRBV5-1 to TRBJ2-3, with 7 positions matching TRBD1. V trimming: 4 bases; J trimming: 4 bases; junction bases outside the gene matches: 3. The germline gives CDR1 SGHRS, CDR2 YFSETQ. This CDR3 comprises 13 residues.

V is TRBV12-5 and J is TRBJ2-2; 9 bases map to TRBD1. J lost 7 bases, V lost 4 bases, and 4 bases had no gene match. This CDR3 comprises 14 residues. Germline loops: CDR1 LGHNT, CDR2 FRNRAP. The CDR3 sequence is CASGYDRGNGELFF. The CDR3 region has the DNA TGTGCTAGTGGTTACGACAGGGGGAACGGGGAGCTGTTTTTT. The whole variable domain, filled in from reference TRBV12-5 and TRBJ2-2, reads DARVTQTPRHKVTEMGQEVTMRCQPILGHNTVFWYRQTMMQGLELLAYFRNRAPLDDSGMPKDRFSAEMPDATLATLKIQPSEPRDSAVYFCASGYDRGNGELFFGEGSRLTVL.